The clone carrying this TCR beta chain was recorded a few times. In the original processing: Amplifying reference gene primers gave estimates of nucleated cell counts. Assay: immunoSEQ multiplex PCR; the TCRdb copy retains only in-frame clones and omits some. V, J and clone size derive from that table, while D and trimming were established from the DNA sequence. The table has 150,000 to 200,000 clones, roughly nine tenths seen once; the top ten hold 1.5% to 2%. J lost 4 bases, V lost 1 base, and 4 bases had no gene match. The length of the CDR3 is 15 residues. Per germline, CDR1 SGHVS and CDR2 FNYEAQ. The data stem from a study of blood T cell repertoires in COVID-19. Turning to the study itself: Acute and convalescent COVID-19 specimens originated in the United States, Italy and Spain. PBMCs, B-cell-depleted T cells, or T cells provided the cDNA or gDNA that made up the material.

The TCR sequence derives from a man between 18 and 29 years old who had recovered from COVID-19. V is TRBV7-6 and J is TRBJ2-3; TRBD2 aligns across 8 bases. Sequences were obtained from peripheral blood. CDR3 residues: CASSLGTSMADTQYF. CDR3 coding DNA: TGTGCCAGCAGCTTAGGGACTAGCATGGCAGATACGCAGTATTTT.